The present T cell receptor beta chain was sequenced within a study of T cells in Graves' hyperthyroidism and ophthalmopathy. Exclusion followed for patients with uncontrolled infection, other autoimmune disease, pregnancy or lactation. TCR beta CDR3 regions were amplified from RNA transcripts. The TCR CDR3 first-round RT-PCR relied on the HTBI primer set. Using its own MiXCR run on the multiplex PCR reads, TCRdb lists one record per CDR3 protein. This sample has about 660,000 distinct CDR3 sequences, with roughly 46% found just once. Trimming cost V 4 bases and J 8 bases; bases outside gene matches: 10. CDR1 is LNHDA and CDR2 is SQIVND in the germline V gene (reference sequence). There are 15 residues in the CDR3. This clonotype was counted between two and nine times. What it binds is not known. Study-wide results and limits: The blood repertoire included most of the expanded thyroid clonotypes above 0.001.

This sequence originates from an adult man with Graves' disease, either hyperthyroidism or ophthalmopathy (not recorded which). Source material: peripheral blood or thyroid tissue (not recorded which). The chain combines TRBV19 with TRBJ1-2; 10 positions agree with TRBD1. As DNA, the CDR3 is TGTGCCAGTAGTACCTCTCCGACAGGGGGCCAAGGCTACACCTTC. Amino acids: CASSTSPTGGQGYTF.